This T cell receptor beta chain appears in the sequencing data of a study of shared clonotypes between healthy human individuals. Comment on this clone: What it recognizes is unknown.

The CDR3 is 14 amino acids. V was cut by 5 bases and J by 2 bases, with 10 bases left in between. Germline CDR1 and CDR2: SGHAT and FQNNGV. Every subset's genomic DNA went evenly onto several immunoSEQ plates. Profiled with immunoSEQ multiplex PCR; TCRdb holds only in-frame clones, not every one. The sample includes some 2.4 million clones, approximately 93% of them seen just once. Study observations and caveats: Naive CD4 clonotypes overlapped across a few donors at roughly 5%.

The sequence derives from a man younger than 30 in good health. Some clones in this sample may be carry-over from other donors' samples. Sequenced input: naive CD4+ T cells from PBMCs. The subset was: CD45RA+ positively selected. V usage is TRBV11-2 and J usage is TRBJ2-4; TRBD1 might be the D (7 bases). The CDR3 DNA follows: TGTGCCAGCAGCGCGGGACAGCCCAAAAACATTCAGTACTTC. This sequence encodes CASSAGQPKNIQYF.